This entry concerns a single T cell receptor (beta chain). This clone has a handful of counts. The antigen this receptor binds is unknown. No base quality values were provided; no much bigger clone lies one nucleotide off. The CDR3 numbers 14 residues from cysteine through phenylalanine. Just the 42-base CDR3 DNA is kept, in frame starting at base 1. The germline V gene yields SNHLY for CDR1 and FYNNEI for CDR2. At the junction V is shortened by 7 bases and J by 1 base; bases outside the gene matches: 5. This specimen comes from a study of blood T cell repertoires in COVID-19 (dated by TCRdb to between 2020 and 2021). Regarding the study in general: Samples covering the acute and convalescent phases of COVID-19 were provided by collaborators in the United States, Italy and Spain. The prospective study material was composed of cDNA or gDNA derived from T cells, B-cell-depleted T cells, or PBMCs. Subjects who had been exposed to COVID-19, were actively infected with it, or had recovered from it provided the deeply sampled blood TCRbeta repertoires that made up the dataset. The repertoires were released in a freely available public database intended as a resource for research on the immune response to SARS-CoV-2. Samples came from the ongoing ImmuneRACE study (first 160 participants) plus 1,254 subjects from 6 global collaborators. The sample metadata nearly always contained a de-identified subject ID, COVID-19 status, age in years and sex. HLA class I and class II types, where available, came from metadata supplied by the sample provider rather than from assay-based typing.

Findings and caveats that apply to the study as a whole: Clinical and demographic metadata were provided uncurated, with the amount varying by source and participant.

The immunoSEQ Assay, a bias-controlled multiplex PCR, was used to amplify TCRbeta CDR3 regions from genomic DNA. Processing in the source paper ran as follows. Within the assay, amplification of reference gene primers was used to estimate how many nucleated cells each sample contained. Sequence reads were collapsed and filtered to measure the absolute abundance of every unique TCRbeta CDR3 rearrangement. For each sample, productive Simpson clonality was calculated as the square root of Simpson's diversity index over productive rearrangements. Here the immuneACCESS table is served through TCRdb, limited to in-frame sequences with V and J called. Missing clones are a known gap in these copies; in checked studies unresolved V genes cover under half, and the rest lacks a known reason. The D gene and trimming were derived from the DNA, and the V and J assignments and clone size from that table. Present in this sample are about 59,000 clones, over 70% of which were seen just once. Around 20% of the sample lies in the top ten.

Whole blood was collected in K2EDTA tubes by collaborating institutions according to the institutions' own protocols. For TCRbeta analysis, collaborators shipped samples as frozen whole blood, isolated PBMCs, or DNA extracted from either of those sample types. Recombination joined TRBV2 with TRBJ1-1; TRBD1 fits 8 bases in the junction. This TCR derives from a woman aged 50 to 60 with active or convalescent COVID-19. The sequencing input was peripheral blood. The DNA sequence is as follows: TGTGCCAGCATTTGGCAGGGGGCGAACACTGAAGCTTTCTTT. The translation is CASIWQGANTEAFF.